This T cell receptor (beta chain) was recovered during a study of shared T cell receptors in the human thymus. This table comes from immunoSEQ multiplex PCR, and its TCRdb copy is limited to in-frame clones, with some not included. The sample yields hundreds of thousands of clones, around nine tenths seen once. Looked up from germline, CDR1 is SGHDN and CDR2 is FVKESK. The germline V and J ends were trimmed by 1 base and 0 bases, with 13 bases remaining between them. The CDR3 consists of 16 residues. This same sample was also part of a study on human thymus T cells. That paper states: Healthy Finnish infants having corrective surgery for congenital heart defects served as donors. Thymic material originated from resections removed in the course of corrective heart surgery. Thymic as well as blood repertoires seemed to favor certain V and J genes unevenly. Related studies noted strongly shared thymic repertoires across unrelated people.

The sample comprised thymocytes. This receptor was taken from a boy less than two years old with a congenital heart defect. The V call is TRBV14, the J call TRBJ2-7, with D perhaps matching TRBD2 (5 bases). As DNA, the CDR3 is TGTGCCAGCAGCCAAGGAGGACTTATCCTCTCCTACGAGCAGTACTTC. Its translation is CASSQGGLILSYEQYF. Looking up the rest from reference TRBV14 and TRBJ2-7 gives the full variable domain: EAGVTQFPSHSVIEKGQTVTLRCDPISGHDNLYWYRRVMGKEIKFLLHFVKESKQDESGMPNNRFLAERTGGTYSTLKVQPAELEDSGVYFCASSQGGLILSYEQYFGPGTRLTVT.